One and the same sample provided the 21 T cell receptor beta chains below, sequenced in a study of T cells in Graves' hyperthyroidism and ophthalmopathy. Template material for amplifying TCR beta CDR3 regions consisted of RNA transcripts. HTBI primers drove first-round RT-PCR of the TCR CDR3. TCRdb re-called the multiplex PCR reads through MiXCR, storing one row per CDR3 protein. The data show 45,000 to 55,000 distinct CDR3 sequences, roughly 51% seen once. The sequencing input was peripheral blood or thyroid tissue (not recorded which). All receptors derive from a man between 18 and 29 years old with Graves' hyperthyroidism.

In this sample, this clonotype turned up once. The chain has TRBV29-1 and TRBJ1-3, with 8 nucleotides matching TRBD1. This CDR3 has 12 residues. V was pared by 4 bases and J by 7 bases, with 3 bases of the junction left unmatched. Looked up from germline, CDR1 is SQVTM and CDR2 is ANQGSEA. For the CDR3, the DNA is TGCAGCGTTGTCTACAGGGGGAACACCATATATTTT. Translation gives CSVVYRGNTIYF.

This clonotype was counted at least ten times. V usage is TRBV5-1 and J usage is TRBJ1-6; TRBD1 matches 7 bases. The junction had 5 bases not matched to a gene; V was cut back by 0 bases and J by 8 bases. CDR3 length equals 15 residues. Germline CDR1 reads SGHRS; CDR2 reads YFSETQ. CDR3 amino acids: CASSLGGTADSPLHF. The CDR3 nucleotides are TGCGCCAGCAGCTTGGGAGGGACAGCCGATTCACCCCTCCACTTT.

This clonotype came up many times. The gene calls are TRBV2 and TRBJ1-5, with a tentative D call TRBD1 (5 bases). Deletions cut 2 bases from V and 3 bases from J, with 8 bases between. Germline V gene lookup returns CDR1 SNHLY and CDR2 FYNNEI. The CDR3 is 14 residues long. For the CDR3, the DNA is TGTGCCAGCAGTGAACAGGGCTCCAATCAGCCCCAGCATTTT. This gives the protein CASSEQGSNQPQHF.

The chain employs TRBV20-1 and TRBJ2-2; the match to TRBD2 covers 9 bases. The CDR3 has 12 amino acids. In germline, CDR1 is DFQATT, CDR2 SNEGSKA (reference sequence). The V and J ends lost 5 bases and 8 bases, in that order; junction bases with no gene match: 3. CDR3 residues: CSAGTSGGELFF. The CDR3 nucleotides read TGCAGTGCTGGAACTAGCGGGGGGGAGCTGTTTTTT.

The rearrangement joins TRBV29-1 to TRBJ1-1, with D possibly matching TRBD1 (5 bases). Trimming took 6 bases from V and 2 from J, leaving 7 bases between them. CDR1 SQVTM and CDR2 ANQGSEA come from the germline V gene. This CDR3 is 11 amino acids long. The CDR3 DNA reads TGCAGCGTGGACAAAAACACTGAAGCTTTCTTT. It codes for CSVDKNTEAFF.

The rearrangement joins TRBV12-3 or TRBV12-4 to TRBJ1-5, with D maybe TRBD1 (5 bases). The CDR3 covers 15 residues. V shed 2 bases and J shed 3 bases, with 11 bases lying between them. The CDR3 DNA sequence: TGTGCCAGCAGTTTATCGACAGCAGTCAATCAGCCCCAGCATTTT. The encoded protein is CASSLSTAVNQPQHF.

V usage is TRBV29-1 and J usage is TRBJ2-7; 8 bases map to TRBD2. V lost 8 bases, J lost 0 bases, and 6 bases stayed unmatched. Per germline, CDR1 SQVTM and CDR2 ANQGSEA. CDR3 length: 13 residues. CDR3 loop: CSTTSGTSYEQYF. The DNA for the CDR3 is TGCAGCACTACTAGCGGCACCTCCTACGAGCAGTACTTC.

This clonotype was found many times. The CDR3 spells CASSFEVRASYEQYF. The CDR3 DNA sequence: TGTGCCAGCAGTTTTGAGGTTAGGGCCTCCTACGAGCAGTACTTC. The chain uses TRBV12-3 or TRBV12-4 and TRBJ2-7; D uncertain. The V end lost 3 bases, the J end lost 0 bases, and 12 bases lay between the germline ends. The CDR3 has 15 amino acids.

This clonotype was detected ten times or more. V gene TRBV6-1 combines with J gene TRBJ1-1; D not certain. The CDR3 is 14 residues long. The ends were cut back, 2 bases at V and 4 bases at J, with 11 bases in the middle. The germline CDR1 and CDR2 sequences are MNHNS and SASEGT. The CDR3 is CASSETGLLTEAFF. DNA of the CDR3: TGTGCCAGCAGTGAAACCGGACTACTCACTGAAGCTTTCTTT.

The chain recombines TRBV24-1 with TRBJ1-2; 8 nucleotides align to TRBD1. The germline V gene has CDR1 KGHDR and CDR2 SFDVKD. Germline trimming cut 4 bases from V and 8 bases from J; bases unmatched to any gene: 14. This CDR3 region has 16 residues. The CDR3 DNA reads TGTGCCACCAGTGACCCCGAACGTCAGGGGGCGAAAGGCTACACCTTC. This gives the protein CATSDPERQGAKGYTF.

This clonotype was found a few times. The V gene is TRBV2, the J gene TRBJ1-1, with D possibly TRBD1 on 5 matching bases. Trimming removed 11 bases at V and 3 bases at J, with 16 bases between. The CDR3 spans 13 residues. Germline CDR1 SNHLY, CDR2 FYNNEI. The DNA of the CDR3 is TGTGCCGGCGGGCAGGGCCTGGACACTGAAGCTTTCTTT. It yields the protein CAGGQGLDTEAFF.

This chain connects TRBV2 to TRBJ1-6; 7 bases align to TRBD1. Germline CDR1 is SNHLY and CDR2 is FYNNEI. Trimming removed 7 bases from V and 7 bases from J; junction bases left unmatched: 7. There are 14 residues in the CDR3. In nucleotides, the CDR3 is TGTGCCAGCAATCAGGCAGGGGGGAATTCACCCCTCCACTTT. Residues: CASNQAGGNSPLHF.

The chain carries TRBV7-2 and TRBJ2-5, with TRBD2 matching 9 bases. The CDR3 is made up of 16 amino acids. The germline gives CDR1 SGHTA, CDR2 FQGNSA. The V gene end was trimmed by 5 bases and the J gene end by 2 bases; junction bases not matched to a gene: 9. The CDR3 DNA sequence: TGTGCCAGCAGCCCTGCGGGGGGGCGTCGACAAGAGACCCAGTACTTC. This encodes CASSPAGGRRQETQYF. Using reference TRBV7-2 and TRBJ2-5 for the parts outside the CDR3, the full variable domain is GAGVSQSPSNKVTEKGKDVELRCDPISGHTALYWYRQSLGQGLEFLIYFQGNSAPDKSGLPSDRFSAERTGGSVSTLTIQRTQQEDSAVYLCASSPAGGRRQETQYFGPGTRLLVL.

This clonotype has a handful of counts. The CDR3 region is CASRARRGRNTEAFF. In DNA, the CDR3 is TGTGCCAGCAGGGCGCGACGGGGTAGGAACACTGAAGCTTTCTTT. The chain recombines TRBV14 with TRBJ1-1; no reliable D call. V lost 6 bases and J lost 1, with 15 bases in between. The CDR3 has 15 amino acids. CDR1 and CDR2 (germline): SGHDN, FVKESK. The entire variable domain, with the rest obtained from reference TRBV14 and TRBJ1-1, is as follows: EAGVTQFPSHSVIEKGQTVTLRCDPISGHDNLYWYRRVMGKEIKFLLHFVKESKQDESGMPNNRFLAERTGGTYSTLKVQPAELEDSGVYFCASRARRGRNTEAFFGQGTRLTVV.

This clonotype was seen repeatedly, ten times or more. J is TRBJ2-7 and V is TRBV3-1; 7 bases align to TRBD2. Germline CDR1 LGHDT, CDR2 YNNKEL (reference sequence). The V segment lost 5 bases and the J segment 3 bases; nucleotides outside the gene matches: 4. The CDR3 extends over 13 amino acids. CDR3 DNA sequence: TGTGCCAGCAGCAAAGGGAGGGGCTACGAGCAGTACTTC. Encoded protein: CASSKGRGYEQYF.

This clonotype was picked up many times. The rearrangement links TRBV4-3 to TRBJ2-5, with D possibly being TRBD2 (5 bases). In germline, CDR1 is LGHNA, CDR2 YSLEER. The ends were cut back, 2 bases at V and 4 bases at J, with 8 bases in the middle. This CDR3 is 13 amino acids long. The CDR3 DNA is TGCGCCAGCAGCCAAAGAGGGTCAGAGACCCAGTACTTC. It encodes CASSQRGSETQYF.

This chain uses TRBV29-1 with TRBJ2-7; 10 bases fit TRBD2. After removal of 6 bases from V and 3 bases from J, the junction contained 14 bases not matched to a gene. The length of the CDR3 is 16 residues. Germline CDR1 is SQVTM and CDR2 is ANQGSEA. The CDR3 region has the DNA TGCAGCGTACCAAAGCGGGGGGGACTAGCGAGCTACGAGCAGTACTTC. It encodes CSVPKRGGLASYEQYF.

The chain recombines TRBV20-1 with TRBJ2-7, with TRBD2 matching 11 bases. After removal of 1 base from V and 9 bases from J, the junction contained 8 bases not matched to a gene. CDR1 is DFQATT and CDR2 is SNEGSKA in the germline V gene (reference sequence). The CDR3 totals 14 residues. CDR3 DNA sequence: TGCAGTGCTAGAGCGCAGGGGCTAGCGGGAGGGCAGTACTTC. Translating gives CSARAQGLAGGQYF.

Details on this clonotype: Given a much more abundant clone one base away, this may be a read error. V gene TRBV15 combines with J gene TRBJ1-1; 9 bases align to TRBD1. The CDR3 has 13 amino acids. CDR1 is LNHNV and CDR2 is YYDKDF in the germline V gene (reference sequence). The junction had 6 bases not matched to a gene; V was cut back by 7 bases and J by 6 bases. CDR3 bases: TGTGCCACCAAACAGGGGGCTGGCTCTGAAGCTTTCTTT. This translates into CATKQGAGSEAFF.

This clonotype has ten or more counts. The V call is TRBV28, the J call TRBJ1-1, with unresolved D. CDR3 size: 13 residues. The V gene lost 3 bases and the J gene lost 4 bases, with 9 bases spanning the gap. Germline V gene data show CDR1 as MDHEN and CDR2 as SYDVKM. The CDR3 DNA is TGTGCCAGCAGTTTTGCGGGGTTCACTGAAGCTTTCTTT. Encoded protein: CASSFAGFTEAFF.

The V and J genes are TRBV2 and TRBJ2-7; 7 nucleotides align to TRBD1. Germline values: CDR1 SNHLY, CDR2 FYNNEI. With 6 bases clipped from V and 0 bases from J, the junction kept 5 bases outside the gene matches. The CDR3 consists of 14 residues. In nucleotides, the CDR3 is TGTGCCAGCAGGACGGGACAGAGCTCCTACGAGCAGTACTTC. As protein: CASRTGQSSYEQYF.